Shown below are 19 T cell receptor beta chains from a single sample sequenced in a study of blood T cell repertoires in COVID-19. Profiling relied on immunoSEQ multiplex PCR, and the TCRdb table lists in-frame clones only, not all of them. Counted here are some 48,000 clones, 70% to 85% occurring once; the ten biggest clones make up under 6.5%. The sequenced sample was PBMCs or T cells enriched from blood (not recorded which). The source of these receptors is a woman in her forties or fifties with acute COVID-19.

The chain couples TRBV4-1 to TRBJ1-3; D perhaps matches TRBD1 (6 bases). Germline V gene sequence: CDR1 MGHRA, CDR2 YSYEKL. CDR3 length equals 13 residues. V lost 8 bases and J 1 base, leaving 9 bases between the germline ends. The CDR3: CASAQGSGNTIYF. The DNA of the CDR3 is TGCGCCAGCGCCCAGGGGTCTGGAAACACCATATATTTT.

V is TRBV15 and J is TRBJ2-7; a weak D match, TRBD1 (6 bases). From germline, CDR1 is LNHNV and CDR2 YYDKDF (reference sequence). V was shortened by 1 base and J by 5 bases, with 12 bases between the two germline ends. This CDR3 region has 14 residues. The CDR3 loop reads CATSRVRGKNEQYF. The CDR3 bases are TGTGCCACCAGCAGAGTAAGGGGGAAGAACGAGCAGTACTTC.

The DNA for the CDR3 is TGTGCCAGCAGCTTGCTCAGGGGGGACTATGGCTACACCTTC. This sequence encodes CASSLLRGDYGYTF. The chain couples TRBV5-6 to TRBJ1-2; 7 positions match TRBD1. CDR1 is SGHDT, CDR2 YYEEEE, per germline. This CDR3 contains 14 residues. J gave up 3 bases and V 1 base, and 3 bases lay outside the gene matches.

The genes are TRBV7-9 and TRBJ1-5; D is perhaps TRBD1 (6 bases). CDR3 length: 16 amino acids. V gave up 3 bases and J gave up 2 bases, with 14 bases separating them. From germline, CDR1 is SEHNR and CDR2 FQNEAQ (reference sequence). The CDR3 here is CASSFSGQKGNQPQHF. In nucleotides, the CDR3 is TGTGCCAGCAGCTTCTCTGGACAGAAGGGCAATCAGCCCCAGCATTTT.

V is TRBV9 and J is TRBJ2-1, with D tentatively TRBD2 (7 bases). The germline gives CDR1 SGDLS, CDR2 YYNGEE. V gave up 2 bases and J gave up 6 bases, with 21 bases separating them. The CDR3 runs to 17 residues. The CDR3 spells CASSVPMGGGDSNEQFF. CDR3 DNA sequence: TGTGCCAGCAGCGTCCCAATGGGAGGGGGGGACTCCAATGAGCAGTTCTTC.

J is TRBJ1-6 and V is TRBV30; 10 bases fit TRBD1. The CDR3 runs 16 residues. Germline CDR1 and CDR2: GTSNPN and SVGIG (reference sequence). Trimming took 0 bases from V and 9 from J; bases not matched to a gene: 8. The CDR3 region has the DNA TGTGCCTGGAGTGTAGCGACGACAGGGGGCATTTCACCCCTCCACTTT. This gives the protein CAWSVATTGGISPLHF.

The CDR3 loop reads CASSSLATRTDTQYF. The CDR3 bases are TGTGCCAGCAGTAGTCTAGCTACCCGCACAGATACGCAGTATTTT. The rearrangement joins TRBV6-5 to TRBJ2-3, with D perhaps TRBD2 (5 bases). CDR1 and CDR2 (germline): MNHEY, SVGAGI. The V end lost 5 bases, the J end lost 1 base, and 13 bases lay between the germline ends. There are 15 residues in the CDR3.

V and J are TRBV7-9 and TRBJ2-3; 9 nucleotides align to TRBD2. CDR3 size: 16 residues. The junction had 11 bases not matched to a gene; V was cut back by 4 bases and J by 6 bases. Germline-derived CDR1 and CDR2 are SEHNR and FQNEAQ (reference sequence). The CDR3 here is CASSWPGGTSSDTQYF. In DNA, the CDR3 is TGTGCCAGCAGCTGGCCGGGGGGGACTAGCTCGGATACGCAGTATTTT.

This clone occurred many times. The J gene is TRBJ2-1, the V gene TRBV6-6, with TRBD2 as a possible D gene (6 bases). Germline CDR1 and CDR2: MNHNY and SVGAGI (reference sequence). The CDR3 sequence is 16 residues long. V was cut by 3 bases and J by 7 bases, with 19 bases left in between. The CDR3 DNA follows: TGTGCCAGCAGTTATGGAGGGGCGCCGCCTCAGAATGAGCAGTTCTTC. This translates into CASSYGGAPPQNEQFF.

V is TRBV9 and J is TRBJ2-7; no reliable D call. Germline lookup yields CDR1 SGDLS and CDR2 YYNGEE. The CDR3 has 14 residues. Trimming pared 5 bases from V and 7 bases from J, leaving 19 bases between. The CDR3 region has the DNA TGTGCCAGCAGTGGCGGCGGAACACTCGGTGAGCAGTACTTC. It yields the protein CASSGGGTLGEQYF.

The chain joins TRBV19 to TRBJ1-5; 10 nucleotides agree with TRBD1. V was clipped by 2 bases and J by 7 bases; unmatched bases: 8. Germline values: CDR1 LNHDA, CDR2 SQIVND (reference sequence). CDR3 size: 16 residues. The CDR3 bases are TGTGCCAGTAGTATAAACGGGGACAGGGGCTCCCAGCCCCAGCATTTT. It encodes CASSINGDRGSQPQHF.

The chain combines TRBV27 with TRBJ1-5; TRBD1 aligns across 9 bases. The CDR3 covers 17 residues. The germline gives CDR1 MNHEY, CDR2 SMNVEV (reference sequence). V was clipped by 6 bases and J by 0 bases; unmatched bases: 9. Here the CDR3 reads CASRRDRADYSNQPQHF. The CDR3, as DNA: TGTGCCAGCAGAAGGGACAGGGCCGACTATAGCAATCAGCCCCAGCATTTT.

J is TRBJ2-7 and V is TRBV10-2, with D tentatively TRBD1 (6 bases). V gave up 8 bases and J gave up 3 bases, with 8 bases separating them. Germline CDR1 and CDR2: WSHSY and SAAADI. The CDR3 is 11 amino acids. CDR3 residues: CASRDNYEQYF. The CDR3 DNA follows: TGCGCCAGCCGGGACAACTACGAGCAGTACTTC.

The chain has TRBV28 and TRBJ2-7, with D perhaps matching TRBD1 (8 bases). This CDR3 region has 14 residues. V lost 6 bases to trimming and J lost 3 bases, with 15 bases between them. CDR1 and CDR2 (germline): MDHEN, SYDVKM. The CDR3 DNA is TGTGCCAGCAGAGCGGGACAGGTGATCTACGAGCAGTACTTC. The encoded protein is CASRAGQVIYEQYF.

V and J are TRBV7-2 and TRBJ1-1; 8 bases are a match to TRBD1. The CDR3 extends over 13 amino acids. The germline CDR1 and CDR2 sequences are SGHTA and FQGNSA. The J segment lost 3 bases and the V segment lost 5 bases, leaving 2 bases of the junction unmatched. The CDR3 spells CASSGQGDTEAFF. CDR3 nucleotide sequence: TGTGCCAGCAGCGGACAGGGCGACACTGAAGCTTTCTTT.

The chain has TRBV5-5 and TRBJ1-4; 9 bases agree with TRBD1. The ends lost 3 bases at V and 8 bases at J; junction bases unmatched: 8. This CDR3 is 15 amino acids long. Germline V gene sequence: CDR1 SGHKS, CDR2 YYEKEE (reference sequence). CDR3 in DNA: TGTGCCAGCAGCTGGGACAGGGCGGGTGAAGAAAAACTGTTTTTT. Translation: CASSWDRAGEEKLFF.

The chain couples TRBV12-5 to TRBJ1-1; TRBD1 agrees at 9 bases. The CDR3 totals 14 residues. After removal of 5 bases from V and 3 bases from J, the junction contained 4 bases not matched to a gene. The germline V gene encodes CDR1 LGHNT and CDR2 FRNRAP. This CDR3 reads CASGLGQGYTEAFF. CDR3 DNA: TGTGCTAGTGGTCTTGGACAGGGGTACACTGAAGCTTTCTTT.

This clone was recorded once. J is TRBJ1-5 and V is TRBV10-3; D may be TRBD1 (5 bases). The CDR3 runs 15 residues. V was pared by 0 bases and J by 4 bases, with 10 bases between. Germline V CDR1 and CDR2: ENHRY, SYGVKD. The CDR3 DNA follows: TGTGCCATCAGTGAGTCTGGGGGGATAAATCAGCCCCAGCATTTT. This translates into CAISESGGINQPQHF.

The genes are TRBV6-5 and TRBJ2-2, with TRBD1 identical over 9 bases. Germline CDR1 reads MNHEY; CDR2 reads SVGAGI. The CDR3 consists of 15 residues. J lost 3 bases, V lost 7 bases, and 6 bases had no gene match. CDR3 nucleotide sequence: TGTGCCAGCACCTTACAGGGGGCGGACACCGGGGAGCTGTTTTTT. This translates into CASTLQGADTGELFF.